The entry below describes one T cell receptor (beta chain). This sample was included in a study of blood T cell repertoires in COVID-19. Background on the study: The United States, Italy and Spain provided the acute and convalescent COVID-19 samples.

This CDR3 is built from 13 residues. Germline loops: CDR1 SGHNT, CDR2 YENEEA. After removal of 5 bases from V and 7 bases from J, the junction contained 4 bases not matched to a gene. Repertoires were generated with immunoSEQ multiplex PCR, while TCRdb's copy carries only in-frame clones and drops some. There are some 15,000 clones in the sample; approximately 92% occur only once, and 15% lies in the top ten. Source material: peripheral blood. The receptor was isolated from a man in his fifties or sixties with active COVID-19. The rearrangement joins TRBV11-3 to TRBJ2-1, with 8 positions matching TRBD1. In nucleotides, the CDR3 is TGTGCCAGCAGCAACACAGGGGGGAATGAGCAGTTCTTC. It is translated as CASSNTGGNEQFF. The complete variable domain, with remaining parts taken from reference TRBV11-3 and TRBJ2-1, reads EAGVVQSPRYKIIEKKQPVAFWCNPISGHNTLYWYLQNLGQGPELLIRYENEEAVDDSQLPKDRFSAERLKGVDSTLKIQPAELGDSAVYLCASSNTGGNEQFFGPGTRLTVL.